The T cell receptor (beta chain) under discussion was sequenced for a study of shared clonotypes between healthy human individuals. Trimming cost V 5 bases and J 5 bases; bases outside gene matches: 4. The germline V gene has CDR1 MNHEY and CDR2 SMNVEV (reference sequence). The length of the CDR3 is 15 residues. The authors loaded about 200 ng DNA, roughly 27,000 T cell genomes, into sorted-subset replicate PCRs. TCRdb keeps only in-frame clones here, not all; method: immunoSEQ multiplex PCR. The sample gives more than 1 million clones, 75% to 85% of which show up once; 0.52% is in the top ten. This TCR was sampled from a man aged 18 to 30 in good health. Some clones in this sample may be carry-over from other donors' samples. V gene TRBV27 combines with J gene TRBJ2-3; TRBD2 matches 13 bases. Material: memory CD4+ T cells from PBMCs. The subset here: CD45RA-negative fraction. The CDR3 nucleotides are TGTGCCAGCAGTCCAAGGACTAGCGGGAGAGATACGCAGTATTTT. As protein: CASSPRTSGRDTQYF.